The 26 T cell receptor beta chains below all came from one sample that was sequenced in a study of T cell responses to AZD1222 COVID-19 vaccine. The method was immunoSEQ multiplex PCR; TCRdb's version includes in-frame clones alone and lacks a portion of them. The table includes about 100,000 clones, about 90% detected once. This specimen was peripheral blood, taken on day 0 of AZD1222 vaccination. The receptor set was obtained from an adult in good health.

This sequence joins TRBV5-1 and TRBJ1-2; D is perhaps TRBD1 (6 bases). Germline lookup yields CDR1 SGHRS and CDR2 YFSETQ. CDR3 length equals 14 residues. Trimming removed 2 bases from V and 7 bases from J, with 15 bases in between. CDR3 amino acids: CASSFGQGLGGYTF. CDR3 nucleotides: TGCGCCAGCAGCTTTGGGCAGGGGTTGGGTGGCTACACCTTC.

This chain connects TRBV7-9 to TRBJ2-6; 10 bases agree with TRBD1. J lost 4 bases, V lost 2 bases, and 5 bases had no gene match. The germline V gene has CDR1 SEHNR and CDR2 FQNEAQ (reference sequence). This CDR3 spans 17 amino acids. Here the CDR3 DNA reads TGTGCCAGCAGCTTAAGGGGGACAGGGGCCGGGGCCAACGTCCTGACTTTC. Amino acids: CASSLRGTGAGANVLTF. The full variable domain, in which reference TRBV7-9 and TRBJ2-6 provide the parts outside the CDR3, is DTGVSQNPRHKITKRGQNVTFRCDPISEHNRLYWYRQTLGQGPEFLTYFQNEAQLEKSRLLSDRFSAERPKGSFSTLEIQRTEQGDSAMYLCASSLRGTGAGANVLTFGAGSRLTVL.

This clone was counted between two and nine times. This rearrangement joins TRBV28 to TRBJ1-5, with 7 bases fitting TRBD1. The germline V gene encodes CDR1 MDHEN and CDR2 SYDVKM. CDR3 length: 18 residues. Trimming removed 5 bases from V and 2 bases from J; junction bases left unmatched: 15. CDR3 in DNA: TGTGCCAGCAGTGCCCGGGACAGACTACGGGTGGGCAATCAGCCCCAGCATTTT. Amino acids: CASSARDRLRVGNQPQHF. Using reference TRBV28 and TRBJ1-5 for the parts outside the CDR3, the full variable domain is DVKVTQSSRYLVKRTGEKVFLECVQDMDHENMFWYRQDPGLGLRLIYFSYDVKMKEKGDIPEGYSVSREKKERFSLILESASTNQTSMYLCASSARDRLRVGNQPQHFGDGTRLSIL.

This clone was observed once. The chain carries TRBV10-1 and TRBJ2-5, with 9 bases that match TRBD1. The CDR3 length is 15 residues. J was trimmed by 1 base and V by 2 bases; bases with no gene match: 2. Germline V gives CDR1 WNHNN, CDR2 SYGVQD (reference sequence). The CDR3 DNA sequence: TGCGCCAGCAGTGAGGGGACAGGGCGCCAAGAGACCCAGTACTTC. This translates into CASSEGTGRQETQYF.

J is TRBJ1-2 and V is TRBV21-1; the D call in the table, TRBD1, was not verified against the DNA. TRBV21-1 is termed a pseudogene. This CDR3 contains 17 residues. The CDR3 spells CASSTRQGWMFNYGYTF. CDR3 coding DNA: TGTGCCAGCAGCACCCGACAGGGTTGGATGTTCAACTATGGCTACACCTTC.

The chain has TRBV12-3 or TRBV12-4 and TRBJ2-3; no firm D call. CDR3 size: 13 residues. Trimming took off 5 bases at V and 0 bases at J, with 6 bases between the two ends. DNA for the CDR3: TGTGCCAGCAGTACGGACAGCACAGATACGCAGTATTTT. Its translation: CASSTDSTDTQYF.

This chain joins TRBV7-8 and TRBJ2-1; 7 positions match TRBD1. The CDR3 has 16 residues. The V gene end was trimmed by 1 base and the J gene end by 4 bases; junction bases not matched to a gene: 7. CDR1 is SGHVS and CDR2 is FQNEAQ in the germline V gene. The CDR3: CASSLELTGWYNEQFF. The CDR3, as DNA: TGTGCCAGCAGCTTAGAATTGACAGGGTGGTACAATGAGCAGTTCTTC.

The chain uses TRBV7-9 and TRBJ2-7; D assignment may be TRBD1 or TRBD2 (5 bases each). Trimming pared 1 base from V and 5 bases from J, leaving 9 bases between. The CDR3 covers 13 residues. CDR1 is SEHNR, CDR2 FQNEAQ, per germline (reference sequence). Here the CDR3 DNA reads TGTGCCAGCAGCTTAGGCCGGGACCACGAGCAGTACTTC. Residues: CASSLGRDHEQYF.

This clone showed up just once. J is TRBJ2-7 and V is TRBV6-5; possibly TRBD1 for D (5 bases). CDR1 is MNHEY, CDR2 SVGAGI, per germline. V was trimmed by 7 bases and J by 4 bases, leaving 17 bases between them. This CDR3 is 14 amino acids long. The CDR3 coding sequence is TGTGCCAGCACTTCATCCCTAGGGGCGTACGAGCAGTACTTC. Translation: CASTSSLGAYEQYF.

The genes are TRBV20-1 and TRBJ1-2; weak D call: TRBD1 (6 bases). The CDR3 loop spans 14 amino acids. V was trimmed by 3 bases and J by 4 bases, leaving 15 bases between them. From germline, CDR1 is DFQATT and CDR2 SNEGSKA (reference sequence). CDR3 residues: CSASSPQGTYGYTF. CDR3 DNA: TGCAGTGCTAGTAGTCCCCAGGGGACCTATGGCTACACCTTC.

This chain joins TRBV28 and TRBJ1-1; D is uncertain. V lost 6 bases and J 2 bases, leaving 10 bases between the germline ends. Germline V gene lookup returns CDR1 MDHEN and CDR2 SYDVKM. The CDR3 length is 13 residues. The DNA for the CDR3 is TGTGCCAGCAGCACAGCATCCAACACTGAAGCTTTCTTT. Residues: CASSTASNTEAFF.

The chain employs TRBV19 and TRBJ2-1, with 11 positions matching TRBD2. The CDR3 has 16 residues. Germline assignment: CDR1 LNHDA and CDR2 SQIVND (reference sequence). J was trimmed by 6 bases and V by 0 bases; bases with no gene match: 4. For the CDR3, the DNA is TGTGCCAGTAGTATAGATGTACTAGCGGGAGCCAATGAGCAGTTCTTC. It encodes CASSIDVLAGANEQFF.

This sequence joins TRBV2 and TRBJ1-5, with 7 bases fitting TRBD1. V was clipped by 3 bases and J by 4 bases; unmatched bases: 6. The germline gives CDR1 SNHLY, CDR2 FYNNEI. The CDR3 has 15 amino acids. CDR3: CASSENRGTNQPQHF. The CDR3 DNA reads as TGTGCCAGCAGTGAGAACAGGGGCACAAATCAGCCCCAGCATTTT.

This rearrangement joins TRBV7-8 to TRBJ2-5, with D possibly TRBD2 on 6 matching bases. Trimming stripped 4 bases from V and 5 bases from J, with 17 bases between. This CDR3 is 15 amino acids long. Germline V CDR1 and CDR2: SGHVS, FQNEAQ. The CDR3 loop reads CASSSGERDFETQYF. CDR3 DNA sequence: TGTGCCAGCAGCTCGGGGGAGAGGGATTTTGAGACCCAGTACTTC.

This chain joins TRBV7-9 and TRBJ1-2; D not resolved. The CDR3 is 15 residues long. Trimming removed 1 base at V and 7 bases at J, with 16 bases between. The germline V gene has CDR1 SEHNR and CDR2 FQNEAQ (reference sequence). CDR3 nucleotide sequence: TGTGCCAGCAGCTTAGGTCCCCCTACCTCCTCTGGCTACACCTTC. Translation gives CASSLGPPTSSGYTF.

The rearrangement uses TRBV29-1 and TRBJ2-1; 7 bases line up with TRBD2. Germline values: CDR1 SQVTM, CDR2 ANQGSEA. The junction had 5 bases not matched to a gene; V was cut back by 3 bases and J by 3 bases. The CDR3 sequence is 14 residues long. This chain's CDR3 is CSVEGGKGYNEQFF. CDR3 DNA: TGCAGCGTTGAGGGGGGGAAAGGCTACAATGAGCAGTTCTTC.

The chain links TRBV10-2 to TRBJ2-1; tentatively, D is TRBD2 (6 bases). CDR3 length: 14 residues. Germline V gives CDR1 WSHSY, CDR2 SAAADI. V was cut by 3 bases and J by 4 bases, with 10 bases left in between. CDR3 in amino acids: CASSEWLAYNEQFF. For the CDR3, the DNA is TGCGCCAGCAGTGAATGGCTAGCGTACAATGAGCAGTTCTTC.

CDR3 bases: TGTGCCAGCAGTTTCGGGGAGACCCAGTACTTC. It encodes CASSFGETQYF. The rearrangement links TRBV12-3 or TRBV12-4 to TRBJ2-5; D call uncertain. CDR3 length equals 11 residues. Between the trimmed V and J ends, which lost 3 bases and 5 bases, there was a span of 4 bases.

The chain is built from TRBV5-1 and TRBJ2-1, with 9 bases fitting TRBD1. The CDR3 loop spans 14 amino acids. CDR1 and CDR2 from the germline V gene are SGHRS and YFSETQ. V was clipped by 0 bases and J by 5 bases; unmatched bases: 0. The CDR3 loop is CASSLGQGDNEQFF. For the CDR3, the DNA is TGCGCCAGCAGCTTGGGACAGGGGGACAATGAGCAGTTCTTC. The whole variable domain, remainder taken from reference TRBV5-1 and TRBJ2-1, is KAGVTQTPRYLIKTRGQQVTLSCSPISGHRSVSWYQQTPGQGLQFLFEYFSETQRNKGNFPGRFSGRQFSNSRSEMNVSTLELGDSALYLCASSLGQGDNEQFFGPGTRLTVL.

To note about this clone: One junction end does not reproduce the germline sequence, and a read error may be involved. The genes are TRBV30 and TRBJ1-2; D is undetermined. From germline, CDR1 is GTSNPN and CDR2 SVGIG (reference sequence). This CDR3 is 13 amino acids long. The CDR3 coding sequence is TGTGCCCGGAGTCCGGTACGCCTCTATGGCTACACCTTC. Translating it yields CARSPVRLYGYTF.

This chain joins TRBV7-9 and TRBJ2-1, with 13 nucleotides matching TRBD2. Losses at the gene ends were 4 bases for V and 0 bases for J; bases not matched to a gene: 9. Per the germline V gene, CDR1 is SEHNR and CDR2 is FQNEAQ (reference sequence). The CDR3 consists of 19 residues. The CDR3 nucleotides read TGTGCCAGCAGCTCTCCTGGACTAGCGGGAGCTACCTCCTACAATGAGCAGTTCTTC. Protein sequence: CASSSPGLAGATSYNEQFF.

The chain employs TRBV2 and TRBJ1-1; D might be TRBD1 (6 bases). Germline CDR1 SNHLY, CDR2 FYNNEI. V dropped 7 bases and J dropped 4 bases, with 13 bases sitting between them. CDR3 length: 13 residues. The CDR3 DNA is TGTGCCAGCACCGTGGGGGCGGGCACTGAAGCTTTCTTT. Translation: CASTVGAGTEAFF. The whole variable domain, remainder taken from reference TRBV2 and TRBJ1-1, is EPEVTQTPSHQVTQMGQEVILRCVPISNHLYFYWYRQILGQKVEFLVSFYNNEISEKSEIFDDQFSVERPDGSNFTLKIRSTKLEDSAMYFCASTVGAGTEAFFGQGTRLTVV.

Here the CDR3 DNA reads TGTGCCACCAGCAGAGGGGTTAGTTTGGGGTACAATGAGCAGTTCTTC. Protein product: CATSRGVSLGYNEQFF. This rearrangement joins TRBV15 to TRBJ2-1; D is unresolved. This CDR3 comprises 16 residues. Germline CDR1 LNHNV, CDR2 YYDKDF (reference sequence). The V end was cut by 1 base, the J end by 4 bases, with 14 bases between.

The CDR3 DNA follows: TGCGCCAGCAGCCAAGCGAGGTTAGCGGGCGATGAGCAGTTCTTC. Translation: CASSQARLAGDEQFF. The rearrangement links TRBV4-1 to TRBJ2-1, with 7 bases matching TRBD2. J was trimmed by 8 bases and V by 1 base; bases with no gene match: 8. The CDR3 runs 15 residues. Per germline, CDR1 MGHRA and CDR2 YSYEKL.

The genes are TRBV10-1 and TRBJ1-5, with D possibly TRBD1 on 5 matching bases. V was pared by 10 bases and J by 4 bases, with 17 bases between. CDR3 length equals 14 residues. CDR1 WNHNN and CDR2 SYGVQD come from the germline V gene (reference sequence). The CDR3, as DNA: TGCGCCACCGTTCACGACAGCCAAAATCAGCCCCAGCATTTT. Its translation: CATVHDSQNQPQHF.

V and J are TRBV19 and TRBJ2-5, with D tentatively TRBD1 (5 bases). The CDR3 extends over 14 amino acids. V was trimmed by 5 bases and J by 2 bases, leaving 12 bases between them. Germline V gene sequence: CDR1 LNHDA, CDR2 SQIVND (reference sequence). CDR3 amino acids: CASSLGALQETQYF. Here the CDR3 DNA reads TGTGCCAGTAGTCTAGGGGCTCTGCAAGAGACCCAGTACTTC. Variable domain in full (rest from reference TRBV19 and TRBJ2-5): DGGITQSPKYLFRKEGQNVTLSCEQNLNHDAMYWYRQDPGQGLRLIYYSQIVNDFQKGDIAEGYSVSREKKESFPLTVTSAQKNPTAFYLCASSLGALQETQYFGPGTRLLVL.